A selection of T cell receptor beta chains follows, all from one sample in a study of response to subunit inactivated influenza vaccine. MiXCR, run by TCRdb on the RT-PCR reads, gives a single entry per CDR3 protein. The table records hundreds of thousands of distinct CDR3 sequences, about 12% of them present only once. Sequencing used PBMCs from blood, obtained on the day of vaccination. These receptors were obtained from a man in his forties or fifties who received an inactivated influenza vaccine. Each CDR3 is given with its conserved first and last residue. D genes are given only for firm matches. Clone size is not always given. Where it is, it says once, few, many or a class for expanded clones.

>TRBJ2-2|-|-|TRBV5-1
TGCGCCAGCAGCCCGGGGAATGGGGCCGGCGGGGAGCTGTTTTTT
CASSPGNGAGGELFF
>TRBJ2-1|TRBD2|many|TRBV6-1
TGTGCCAGCCGAACCTCTAGCGGGAGCTTTGTCGACAATGAGCAGTTCTTC
CASRTSSGSFVDNEQFF
>TRBJ2-3|-|many|TRBV12-3/TRBV12-4
TGTGCCAGCAGTTCCCGTGGACAGCAAAGCACAGATACGCAGTATTTT
CASSSRGQQSTDTQYF
>TRBJ2-3|TRBD2|-|TRBV9
TGTGCCAGCAGCCCGGGGGGCGGGAGGGCCGTTACGCAGTATTTT
CASSPGGGRAVTQYF
>TRBJ2-4|TRBD2|few|TRBV20-1
TGCAGTGCTGAGCGGGGGACCAAAAACATTCAGTACTTC
CSAERGTKNIQYF
>TRBJ2-7|-|many|TRBV19
TGTGCCAGTAGCACGACATGGGAAGGCGAGCAGTACTTC
CASSTTWEGEQYF
>TRBJ2-2|TRBD2|few|TRBV7-7
TGTGCCAGCAGCCCCGGACTAGCGGGAGTGGCCGGGGAGCTGTTTTTT
CASSPGLAGVAGELFF
>TRBJ2-7|-|-|TRBV18
TGTGCCAGCTCCCAGCCGGATGCGTACCAGCAGTACTTC
CASSQPDAYQQYF
>TRBJ2-1|TRBD2|few|TRBV7-9
TGTGCCAGCAGCCCTAGCGGGAGGGGACAGTTCTTC
CASSPSGRGQFF
>TRBJ1-3|-|-|TRBV15
TGTGCCACCAGCAGAGACCTTTCTGGAAACACCATATATTTT
CATSRDLSGNTIYF
>TRBJ1-1|-|few|TRBV16
TGTGCCAGCAGCCAATTGTCTTCGGGCACTGAAGCTTTCTTT
CASSQLSSGTEAFF
>TRBJ2-1|-|few|TRBV7-9
TGTGCCAGCAGCTTAGGCCTACACGGGGGTGAGCAGTTCTTC
CASSLGLHGGEQFF